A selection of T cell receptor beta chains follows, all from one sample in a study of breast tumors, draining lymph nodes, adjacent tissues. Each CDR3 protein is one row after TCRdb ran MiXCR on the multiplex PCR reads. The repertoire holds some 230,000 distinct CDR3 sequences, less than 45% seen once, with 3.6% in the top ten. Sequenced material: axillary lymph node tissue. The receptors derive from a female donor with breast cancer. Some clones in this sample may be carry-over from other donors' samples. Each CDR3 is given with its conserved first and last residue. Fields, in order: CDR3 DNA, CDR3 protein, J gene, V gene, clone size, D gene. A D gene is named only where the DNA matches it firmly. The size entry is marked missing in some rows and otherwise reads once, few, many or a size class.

CDR3 DNA: TGTGCCAGCAGCTTAGCGTCTGGAGTGGTCCGGGCCAAACACATTCAGTACTTC
CDR3 protein: CASSLASGVVRAKHIQYF
J gene: TRBJ2-4
V gene: TRBV7-8
clone size: .
D gene: .

CDR3 DNA: TGTGCCATCAGAGGGGGATCAAAGGGCTCTGGAAACACCATATATTTT
CDR3 protein: CAIRGGSKGSGNTIYF
J gene: TRBJ1-3
V gene: TRBV10-3
clone size: many
D gene: .

CDR3 DNA: TGTGCCAGCAGCTTAGGTGGGGGTCCCGTCACAGATACGCAGTATTTT
CDR3 protein: CASSLGGGPVTDTQYF
J gene: TRBJ2-3
V gene: TRBV11-2
clone size: many
D gene: .

CDR3 DNA: TGCAGTGCTAGGTACACAGATACGCAGTATTTT
CDR3 protein: CSARYTDTQYF
J gene: TRBJ2-3
V gene: TRBV20-1
clone size: many
D gene: .

CDR3 DNA: TGTGCCAGCAGCTTAGAGAGACAAGAGACCCAGTACTTC
CDR3 protein: CASSLERQETQYF
J gene: TRBJ2-5
V gene: TRBV7-2
clone size: many
D gene: .

CDR3 DNA: TGTGCCACCAGCAGAGACCTGACTAGCGGTAGCACAGATACGCAGTATTTT
CDR3 protein: CATSRDLTSGSTDTQYF
J gene: TRBJ2-3
V gene: TRBV15
clone size: many
D gene: TRBD2

CDR3 DNA: TGCAGTGCTATCGACAGGGCGTCCTACGAGCAGTACTTC
CDR3 protein: CSAIDRASYEQYF
J gene: TRBJ2-7
V gene: TRBV20-1
clone size: many
D gene: TRBD1

CDR3 DNA: TGTGCCATCAGTGATTCTAGCGGGAGGAATACTGGTGAGACCCAGTACTTC
CDR3 protein: CAISDSSGRNTGETQYF
J gene: TRBJ2-5
V gene: TRBV10-3
clone size: many
D gene: TRBD2

CDR3 DNA: TGCGCCAGCAGCCAAGATAGCGGGAGTCGGGAGACCCAGTACTTC
CDR3 protein: CASSQDSGSRETQYF
J gene: TRBJ2-5
V gene: TRBV4-1
clone size: many
D gene: TRBD2

CDR3 DNA: TGTGCCAGCAGCGCCGATATTGGCAATCAGCCCCAGCATTTT
CDR3 protein: CASSADIGNQPQHF
J gene: TRBJ1-5
V gene: TRBV9
clone size: many
D gene: .

CDR3 DNA: TGTGCCAGCAGAGTGGACAGGGGAGAGACCCAGTACTTC
CDR3 protein: CASRVDRGETQYF
J gene: TRBJ2-5
V gene: TRBV3-1
clone size: many
D gene: TRBD1

CDR3 DNA: TGTGCCAGCAGTTACTCGGGGGGAGGGGATACGCAGTATTTT
CDR3 protein: CASSYSGGGDTQYF
J gene: TRBJ2-3
V gene: TRBV6-6
clone size: many
D gene: TRBD2

CDR3 DNA: TGTGCCACCAGTGACCGAACGGGCGGAAACACCATATATTTT
CDR3 protein: CATSDRTGGNTIYF
J gene: TRBJ1-3
V gene: TRBV24-1
clone size: many
D gene: .

CDR3 DNA: TGCGCCAGCAGCCAACTCACAAGCGGGGGGCCCTACAATGAGCAGTTCTTC
CDR3 protein: CASSQLTSGGPYNEQFF
J gene: TRBJ2-1
V gene: TRBV4-1
clone size: many
D gene: TRBD2

CDR3 DNA: TGTGCCAGCAGCTTAGGTGACATAGCAGATGAGCAGTATTTT
CDR3 protein: CASSLGDIADEQYF
J gene: TRBJ2-3
V gene: TRBV5-1
clone size: .
D gene: .

CDR3 DNA: TGTGCCAGCAGCCTTACTAGCGGGGGGCGGAATGAGCAGTTCTTC
CDR3 protein: CASSLTSGGRNEQFF
J gene: TRBJ2-1
V gene: TRBV14
clone size: many
D gene: TRBD2

CDR3 DNA: TGTGCCAGCAGCCAAATCAGGGGCGCAAGGAACACTGAAGCTTTCTTT
CDR3 protein: CASSQIRGARNTEAFF
J gene: TRBJ1-1
V gene: TRBV7-9
clone size: .
D gene: .

CDR3 DNA: TGTGCCACCAGTGATTCTATGGAGTCGGGAAACACCATATATTTT
CDR3 protein: CATSDSMESGNTIYF
J gene: TRBJ1-3
V gene: TRBV24-1
clone size: many
D gene: .

CDR3 DNA: TGCGCCAGCAGCTTGGGGACCGGGACCGGGGCCAACGTCCTGACTTTC
CDR3 protein: CASSLGTGTGANVLTF
J gene: TRBJ2-6
V gene: TRBV5-1
clone size: .
D gene: .

CDR3 DNA: TGTGCCAGCAGTTTAGGAGGGGCTAGCGGGCAGCAGTTCTTC
CDR3 protein: CASSLGGASGQQFF
J gene: TRBJ2-1
V gene: TRBV7-9
clone size: once
D gene: TRBD2

CDR3 DNA: TGTGCCAGCAGCGTAAGGGGTCAAGGGGCGATAGATACGCAGTATTTT
CDR3 protein: CASSVRGQGAIDTQYF
J gene: TRBJ2-3
V gene: TRBV9
clone size: many
D gene: .

CDR3 DNA: TGTGCCAGCAGCCAAGAACCCGGACTGAGCTATGGCTACACCTTC
CDR3 protein: CASSQEPGLSYGYTF
J gene: TRBJ1-2
V gene: TRBV3-1
clone size: many
D gene: .

CDR3 DNA: TGTGCCACTGGACAGGGGAGCACAGATACGCAGTATTTT
CDR3 protein: CATGQGSTDTQYF
J gene: TRBJ2-3
V gene: TRBV10-3
clone size: few
D gene: TRBD1

CDR3 DNA: TGTGCCAGCAGTTTCCAGGGAAACACCATATATTTT
CDR3 protein: CASSFQGNTIYF
J gene: TRBJ1-3
V gene: TRBV6-6
clone size: .
D gene: .

CDR3 DNA: TGTGCCACCAGTGATTCCCGCAGGGCTGAGGGTGAAAAACTGTTTTTT
CDR3 protein: CATSDSRRAEGEKLFF
J gene: TRBJ1-4
V gene: TRBV24-1
clone size: .
D gene: .

CDR3 DNA: TGCAGTGCTCGTACGCCGGCAGGTATCCACGAGCAGTACTTC
CDR3 protein: CSARTPAGIHEQYF
J gene: TRBJ2-7
V gene: TRBV20-1
clone size: many
D gene: .

CDR3 DNA: TGTGCCAGCAGCTCCCAGCCGACAGGGCCTTACACCGGGGAGCTGTTTTTT
CDR3 protein: CASSSQPTGPYTGELFF
J gene: TRBJ2-2
V gene: TRBV7-3
clone size: many
D gene: TRBD1

CDR3 DNA: TGTGCCAGCAGTTTCGATTACGGGACAGTCTATGGCTACACCTTC
CDR3 protein: CASSFDYGTVYGYTF
J gene: TRBJ1-2
V gene: TRBV12-3/TRBV12-4
clone size: .
D gene: TRBD1